This T cell receptor beta chain was retrieved from a study of cytomegalovirus exposure and HLA in healthy donors (dated by TCRdb to the late 2010s). Regarding the complete study: A later analysis indicated that the 120 or so validation repertoires were generated on the platform also employed for the 670 or so repertoires of the first cohort. The study was designed to test whether signatures of past pathogen exposure could be identified by cataloging public T cell receptors. Besides the first cohort of around 670 subjects, a separate validation cohort made up of 120 or so different subjects was used. High-throughput TCR immunosequencing, statistical association of individual TCRs with disease status, and machine learning were combined to predict cytomegalovirus infection status. Results the study describes overall, beyond this receptor: The validation cohort had no HLA typing available for a later analysis, so co-occurrence within that cohort was assessed over all 120 or so repertoires. A few of the identified cytomegalovirus-associated TCR beta chains were confirmed in vitro to be specific for cytomegalovirus antigens. The authors suggested that the approach could potentially be extended to other disease states and immunological phenotypes. In the study, approximately 150 TCR beta chains were listed as associated with cytomegalovirus. In both the original and validation cohorts, the classifier was reported to diagnose cytomegalovirus status with high specificity and sensitivity. Of the cluster scores, roughly 95% were above 0 in a later analysis, which found that TCRs clustered in the first cohort also tended to co-occur in the 120 or so validation repertoires. While some public TCRs were present in many individuals, most TCR sequences turned up only very rarely across donors.

In regard to this clone: The clone's antigen remains unknown. No qualities accompany the bases; no much larger clone lies one base away.

The library was produced with the immunoSEQ multiplex PCR assay. In the original analysis: A statistical classification framework was developed to diagnose cytomegalovirus status using the catalog of TCR beta chain sequences. TCRdb mirrors the immuneACCESS table, restricted to in-frame sequences. Some clones are absent from its copies; in checked studies, under half trace to an unresolved V gene, and the reason for the others is unknown. The V and J calls and clone size are taken from that table; D and trimming were inferred from the DNA. This sample holds tens of thousands of clones; roughly 94% were observed only once. The top ten clonotypes cover 2% to 2.5% of the sample. Relative to germline, V is missing 4 bases and J is missing 7 bases, with 11 bases of the junction outside any gene match. The germline V gene supplies CDR1 SGHRS and CDR2 YFSETQ. The CDR3 goes from the cysteine to the phenylalanine over 17 residues. Of the read, only the CDR3 DNA is kept; its 51 bases are in frame from base 1.

The donors were included in the validation cohort of 100 to 150 subjects, a group kept apart from the roughly 610-subject first cohort. The chain joins TRBV5-1 to TRBJ2-7, with 16 middle bases fitting TRBD2. This sequence was found in a man aged 18 to 29 in good health and CMV-seronegative. Source material: PBMCs. The CDR3 protein is CASSQTGTSGRAGEQYF. In nucleotide form, the sequence is TGCGCCAGCAGCCAGACCGGGACTAGCGGGAGGGCAGGGGAGCAGTACTTC.